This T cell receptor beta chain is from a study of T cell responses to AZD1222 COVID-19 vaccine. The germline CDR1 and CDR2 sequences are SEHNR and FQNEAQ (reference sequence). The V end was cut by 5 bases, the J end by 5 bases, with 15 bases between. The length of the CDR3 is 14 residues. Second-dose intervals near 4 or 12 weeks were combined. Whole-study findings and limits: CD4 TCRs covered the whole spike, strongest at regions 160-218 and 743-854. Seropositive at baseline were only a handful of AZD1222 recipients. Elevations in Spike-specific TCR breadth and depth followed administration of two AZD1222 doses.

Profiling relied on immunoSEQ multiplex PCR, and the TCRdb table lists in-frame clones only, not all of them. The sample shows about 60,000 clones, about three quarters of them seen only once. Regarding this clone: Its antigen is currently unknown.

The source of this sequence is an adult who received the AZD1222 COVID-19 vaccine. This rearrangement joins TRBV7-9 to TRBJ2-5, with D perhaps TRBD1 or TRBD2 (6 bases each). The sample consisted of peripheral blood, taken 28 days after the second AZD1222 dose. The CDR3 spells CASSPGGGLETQYF. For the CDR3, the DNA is TGTGCCAGCAGCCCAGGAGGGGGGCTGGAGACCCAGTACTTC.